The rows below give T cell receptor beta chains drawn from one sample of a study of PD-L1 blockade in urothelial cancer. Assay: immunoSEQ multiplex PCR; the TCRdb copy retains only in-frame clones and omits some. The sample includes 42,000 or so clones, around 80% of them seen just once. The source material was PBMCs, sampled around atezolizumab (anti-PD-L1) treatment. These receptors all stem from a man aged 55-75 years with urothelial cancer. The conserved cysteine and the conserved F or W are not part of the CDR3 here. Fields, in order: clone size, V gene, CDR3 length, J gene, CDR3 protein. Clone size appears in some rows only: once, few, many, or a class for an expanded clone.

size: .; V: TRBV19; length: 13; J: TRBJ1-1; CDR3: ASSIGPGESTEAF
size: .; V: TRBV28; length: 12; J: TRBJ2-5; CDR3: ASIPRGLGETQY
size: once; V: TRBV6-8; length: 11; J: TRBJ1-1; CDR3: ASEIRGWTEAF
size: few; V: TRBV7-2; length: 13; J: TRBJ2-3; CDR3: ASSGRLASTDTQY
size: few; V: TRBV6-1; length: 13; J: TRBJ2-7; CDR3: ASSARQGVNYEQY
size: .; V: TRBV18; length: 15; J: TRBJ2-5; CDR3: ASSPRTSGRTKETQY
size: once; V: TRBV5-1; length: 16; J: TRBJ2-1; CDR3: ASSLAETSGSSYNEQF
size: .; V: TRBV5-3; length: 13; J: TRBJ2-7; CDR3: ASSFNLAGGSEQY
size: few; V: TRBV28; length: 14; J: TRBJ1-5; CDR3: ASSPWTGVGNQPQH
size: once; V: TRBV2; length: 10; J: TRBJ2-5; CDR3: ASRWHQETQY
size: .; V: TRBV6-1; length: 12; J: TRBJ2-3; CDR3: ASSTGGSTDTQY
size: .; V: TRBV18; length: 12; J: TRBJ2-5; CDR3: ASSRGGAEETQY
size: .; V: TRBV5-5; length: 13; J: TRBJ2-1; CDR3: ASSFLVQGGNEQF
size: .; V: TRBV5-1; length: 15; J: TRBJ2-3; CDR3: ASSFYPRQGRTDTQY